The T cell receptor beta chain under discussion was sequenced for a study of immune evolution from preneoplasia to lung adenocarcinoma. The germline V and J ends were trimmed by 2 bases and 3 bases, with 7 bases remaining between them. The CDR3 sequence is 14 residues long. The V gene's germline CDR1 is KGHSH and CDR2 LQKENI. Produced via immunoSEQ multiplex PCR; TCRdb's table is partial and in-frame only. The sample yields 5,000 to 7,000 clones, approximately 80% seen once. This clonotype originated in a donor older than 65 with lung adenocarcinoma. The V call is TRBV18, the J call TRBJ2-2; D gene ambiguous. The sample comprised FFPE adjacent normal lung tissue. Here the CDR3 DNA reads TGTGCCAGCTCACCAGGGGTCTACACCGGGGAGCTGTTTTTT. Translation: CASSPGVYTGELFF.